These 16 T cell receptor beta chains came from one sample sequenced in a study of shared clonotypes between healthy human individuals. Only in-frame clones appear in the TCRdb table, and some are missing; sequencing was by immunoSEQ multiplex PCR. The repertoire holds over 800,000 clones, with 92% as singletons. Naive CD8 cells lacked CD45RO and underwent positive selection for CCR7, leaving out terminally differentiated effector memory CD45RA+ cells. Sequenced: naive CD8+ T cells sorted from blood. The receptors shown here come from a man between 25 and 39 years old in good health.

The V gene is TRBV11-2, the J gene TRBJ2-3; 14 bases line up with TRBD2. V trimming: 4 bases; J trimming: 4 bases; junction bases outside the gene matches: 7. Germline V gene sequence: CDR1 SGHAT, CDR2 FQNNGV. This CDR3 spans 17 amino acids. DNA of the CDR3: TGTGCCAGCAGCTCAAGACTAGCGGGAGGGAAGGCAGATACGCAGTATTTT. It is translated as CASSSRLAGGKADTQYF.

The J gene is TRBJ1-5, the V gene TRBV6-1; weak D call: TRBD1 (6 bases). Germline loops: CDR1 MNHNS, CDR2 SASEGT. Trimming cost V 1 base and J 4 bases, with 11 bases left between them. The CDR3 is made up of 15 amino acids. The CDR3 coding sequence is TGTGCCAGCAGTGAAGGGGGACAAATTAATCAGCCCCAGCATTTT. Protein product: CASSEGGQINQPQHF.

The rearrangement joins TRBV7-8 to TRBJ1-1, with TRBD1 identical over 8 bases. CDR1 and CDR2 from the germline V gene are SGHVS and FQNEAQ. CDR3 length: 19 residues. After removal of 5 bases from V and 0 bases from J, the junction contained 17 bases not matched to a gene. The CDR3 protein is CASSPRQGTALSVNTEAFF. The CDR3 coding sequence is TGTGCCAGCAGCCCGAGACAGGGGACCGCATTGTCGGTGAACACTGAAGCTTTCTTT.

The CDR3 sequence: CASSHAKGWYEQYF. The CDR3 nucleotides read TGTGCCAGCAGCCACGCGAAGGGGTGGTACGAGCAGTACTTC. This chain links TRBV13 with TRBJ2-7; possible D gene TRBD1, 5 bases. This CDR3 has 14 amino acids. The germline V gene encodes CDR1 PRHDT and CDR2 FYEKMQ (reference sequence). V was shortened by 5 bases and J by 4 bases, with 15 bases between the two germline ends. Based on the CDR3 plus reference TRBV13 and TRBJ2-7, the full variable domain is AAGVIQSPRHLIKEKRETATLKCYPIPRHDTVYWYQQGPGQDPQFLISFYEKMQSDKGSIPDRFSAQQFSDYHSELNMSSLELGDSALYFCASSHAKGWYEQYFGPGTRLTVT.

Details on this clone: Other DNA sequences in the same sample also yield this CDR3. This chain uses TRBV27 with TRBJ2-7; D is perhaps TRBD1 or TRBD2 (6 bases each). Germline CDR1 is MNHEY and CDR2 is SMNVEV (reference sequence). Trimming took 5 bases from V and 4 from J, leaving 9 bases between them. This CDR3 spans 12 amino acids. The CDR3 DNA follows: TGTGCCAGCAGTCCGGGGGCATACGAGCAGTACTTC. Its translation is CASSPGAYEQYF.

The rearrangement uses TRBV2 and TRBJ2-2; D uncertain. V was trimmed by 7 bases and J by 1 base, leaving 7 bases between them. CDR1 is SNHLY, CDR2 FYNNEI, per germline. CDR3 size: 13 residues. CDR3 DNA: TGTGCCAGCATTTTCGTGAACACCGGGGAGCTGTTTTTT. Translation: CASIFVNTGELFF.

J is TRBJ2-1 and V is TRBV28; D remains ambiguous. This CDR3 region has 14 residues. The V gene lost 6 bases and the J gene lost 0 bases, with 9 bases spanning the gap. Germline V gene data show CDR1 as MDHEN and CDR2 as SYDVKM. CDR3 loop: CASSRISSYNEQFF. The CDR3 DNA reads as TGTGCCAGCAGCCGAATAAGCTCCTACAATGAGCAGTTCTTC. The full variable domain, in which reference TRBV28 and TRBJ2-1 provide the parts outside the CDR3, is DVKVTQSSRYLVKRTGEKVFLECVQDMDHENMFWYRQDPGLGLRLIYFSYDVKMKEKGDIPEGYSVSREKKERFSLILESASTNQTSMYLCASSRISSYNEQFFGPGTRLTVL.

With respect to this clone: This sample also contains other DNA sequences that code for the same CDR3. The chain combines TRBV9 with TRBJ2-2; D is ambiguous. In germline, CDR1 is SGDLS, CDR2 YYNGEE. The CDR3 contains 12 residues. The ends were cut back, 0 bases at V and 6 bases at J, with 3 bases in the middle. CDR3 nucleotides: TGTGCCAGCAGCGTAGCCGCCGGGGAGCTGTTTTTT. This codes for CASSVAAGELFF.

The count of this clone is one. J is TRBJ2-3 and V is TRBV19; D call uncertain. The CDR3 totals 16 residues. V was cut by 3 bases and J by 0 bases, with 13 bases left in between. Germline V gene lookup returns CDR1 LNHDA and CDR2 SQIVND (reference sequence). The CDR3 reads CASSITVSISTDTQYF. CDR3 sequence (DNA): TGTGCCAGTAGTATTACAGTGTCGATTAGCACAGATACGCAGTATTTT.

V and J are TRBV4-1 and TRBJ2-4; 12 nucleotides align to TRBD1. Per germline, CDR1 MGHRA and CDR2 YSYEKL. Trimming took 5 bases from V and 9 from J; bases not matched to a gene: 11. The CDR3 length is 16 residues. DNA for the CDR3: TGCGCCAGCAGCAGTAAAGGGACAGGGGGCTTTTTCATTCAGTACTTC. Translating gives CASSSKGTGGFFIQYF.

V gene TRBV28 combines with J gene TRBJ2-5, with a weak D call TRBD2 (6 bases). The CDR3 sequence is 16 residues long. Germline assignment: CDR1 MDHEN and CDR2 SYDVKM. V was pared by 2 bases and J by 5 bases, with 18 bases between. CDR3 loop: CASSLGLAIGLETQYF. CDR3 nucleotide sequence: TGTGCCAGCAGTTTAGGGCTAGCGATAGGCTTGGAGACCCAGTACTTC.

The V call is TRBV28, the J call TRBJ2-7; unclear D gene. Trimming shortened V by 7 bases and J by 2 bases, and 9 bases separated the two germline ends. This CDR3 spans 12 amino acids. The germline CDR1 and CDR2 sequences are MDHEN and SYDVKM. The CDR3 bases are TGTGCCAGCAAGGCGCCGACCTACGAGCAGTACTTC. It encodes CASKAPTYEQYF.

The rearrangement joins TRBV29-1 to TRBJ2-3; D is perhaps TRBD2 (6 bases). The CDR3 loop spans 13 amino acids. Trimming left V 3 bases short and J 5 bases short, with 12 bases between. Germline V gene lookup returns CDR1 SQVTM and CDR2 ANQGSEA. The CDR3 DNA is TGCAGCGTTGACGTAACGGGAGAAGATACGCAGTATTTT. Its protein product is CSVDVTGEDTQYF.

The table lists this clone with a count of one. The CDR3 bases are TGCGCCAGCAGCCAAGAATGGACAGGGAGTGCTTTCTTT. Its translation: CASSQEWTGSAFF. The rearrangement links TRBV4-1 to TRBJ1-1, with TRBD1 matching 8 bases. With 0 bases clipped from V and 11 bases from J, the junction kept 5 bases outside the gene matches. The CDR3 runs 13 residues. CDR1 is MGHRA and CDR2 is YSYEKL in the germline V gene.

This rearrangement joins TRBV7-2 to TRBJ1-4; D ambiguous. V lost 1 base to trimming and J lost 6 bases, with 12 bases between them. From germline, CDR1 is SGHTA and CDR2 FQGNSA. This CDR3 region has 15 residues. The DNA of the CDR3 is TGTGCCAGCAGCTTAGGTTGGGGATTGGATGAAAAACTGTTTTTT. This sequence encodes CASSLGWGLDEKLFF.

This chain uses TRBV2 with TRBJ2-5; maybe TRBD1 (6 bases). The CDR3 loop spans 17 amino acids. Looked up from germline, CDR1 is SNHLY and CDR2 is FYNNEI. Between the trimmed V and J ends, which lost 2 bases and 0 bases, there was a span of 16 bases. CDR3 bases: TGTGCCAGCAGTGAAATTGAGAGGACAGCGTACCAAGAGACCCAGTACTTC. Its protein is CASSEIERTAYQETQYF.